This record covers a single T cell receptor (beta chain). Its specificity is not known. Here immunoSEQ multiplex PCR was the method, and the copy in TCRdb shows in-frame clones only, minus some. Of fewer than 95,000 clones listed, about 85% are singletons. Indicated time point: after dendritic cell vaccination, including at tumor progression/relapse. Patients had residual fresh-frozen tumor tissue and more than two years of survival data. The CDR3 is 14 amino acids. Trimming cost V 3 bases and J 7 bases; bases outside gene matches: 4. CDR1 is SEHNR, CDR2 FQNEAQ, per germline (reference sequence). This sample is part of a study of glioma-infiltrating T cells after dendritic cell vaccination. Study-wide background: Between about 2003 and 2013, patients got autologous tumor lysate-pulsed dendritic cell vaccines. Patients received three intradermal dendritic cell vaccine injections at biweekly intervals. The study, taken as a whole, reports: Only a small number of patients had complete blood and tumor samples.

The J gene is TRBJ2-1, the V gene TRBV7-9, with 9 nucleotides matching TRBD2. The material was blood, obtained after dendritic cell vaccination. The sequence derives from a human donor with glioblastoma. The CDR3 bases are TGTGCCAGCAGCTTGAGTAGCGGGGGTAATGAGCAGTTCTTC. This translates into CASSLSSGGNEQFF.